What follows are 21 T cell receptor beta chains derived from one specimen sequenced in a study of neoadjuvant anti-PD-1 for oral cavity cancer. Assay: immunoSEQ multiplex PCR; the TCRdb copy retains only in-frame clones and omits some. This table has 9,500 to 15,000 clones, around three fifths appearing once. The material was tumor tissue, obtained before nivolumab (anti-PD-1) treatment. The origin of the receptors is a person between 35 and 79 years old with oral cavity squamous cell carcinoma. The donor label of this sample is uncertain.

The chain couples TRBV27 to TRBJ2-3, with D possibly TRBD2 on 6 matching bases. From germline, CDR1 is MNHEY and CDR2 SMNVEV (reference sequence). The CDR3 sequence is 15 residues long. Trimming shortened V by 6 bases and J by 2 bases, and 15 bases separated the two germline ends. CDR3: CASSGYGGNTDTQYF. The CDR3 DNA follows: TGTGCCAGCAGCGGCTATGGGGGGAACACAGATACGCAGTATTTT.

This chain uses TRBV2 with TRBJ2-1, with 12 bases identical to TRBD2. Per germline, CDR1 SNHLY and CDR2 FYNNEI. The CDR3 sequence is 13 residues long. The J segment lost 8 bases and the V segment lost 4 bases, leaving 0 bases of the junction unmatched. The CDR3 DNA reads TGTGCCAGCAGTGGACTAGCGGGGGATGAGCAGTTCTTC. Protein product: CASSGLAGDEQFF.

This clone was found a few times. The chain joins TRBV5-4 to TRBJ2-2; D gene uncertain. Germline loops: CDR1 SGHNT, CDR2 YYREEE (reference sequence). V was shortened by 5 bases and J by 0 bases, with 17 bases between the two germline ends. There are 17 residues in the CDR3. The CDR3 is CASSLGWASTNTGELFF. The CDR3 DNA reads TGTGCCAGCAGTCTGGGCTGGGCCTCTACGAACACCGGGGAGCTGTTTTTT.

The gene calls are TRBV18 and TRBJ1-5, with D unresolved. The V end was cut by 2 bases, the J end by 2 bases, with 7 bases between. Germline V gene data show CDR1 as KGHSH and CDR2 as LQKENI. The CDR3 length is 14 residues. The CDR3 reads CASSPDHGNQPQHF. The CDR3 DNA reads TGTGCCAGCTCACCAGATCATGGCAATCAGCCCCAGCATTTT.

There are a few counts of this clone. The CDR3 loop reads CASSSGQREQYF. CDR3 DNA: TGTGCCAGCAGCTCCGGACAGCGCGAGCAGTACTTC. This chain uses TRBV7-2 with TRBJ2-7, with D tentatively TRBD1 (6 bases). CDR1 and CDR2 (germline): SGHTA, FQGNSA. Trimming cost V 4 bases and J 6 bases, with 10 bases left between them. This CDR3 is built from 12 residues.

The chain joins TRBV25-1 to TRBJ2-5, with D possibly matching TRBD2 (6 bases). Trimming pared 1 base from V and 1 base from J, leaving 13 bases between. The germline V gene has CDR1 MGHDK and CDR2 SYGVNS. The CDR3 is 16 amino acids. CDR3: CASSELGAGSQETQYF. The CDR3 region has the DNA TGTGCCAGCAGTGAATTAGGCGCGGGAAGCCAAGAGACCCAGTACTTC.

The chain employs TRBV27 and TRBJ1-1; no firm D call. Germline CDR1 is MNHEY and CDR2 is SMNVEV (reference sequence). CDR3 length: 16 amino acids. V was cut by 2 bases and J by 4 bases, with 17 bases left in between. The CDR3 DNA sequence: TGTGCCAGCAGTTTAATGTACACACTTGTGAGCACTGAAGCTTTCTTT. It specifies CASSLMYTLVSTEAFF.

V and J are TRBV5-5 and TRBJ2-7, with D tentatively TRBD1 or TRBD2 (5 bases each). The CDR3 spans 15 residues. Germline V gene data show CDR1 as SGHKS and CDR2 as YYEKEE (reference sequence). Trimming pared 0 bases from V and 2 bases from J, leaving 12 bases between. The CDR3 sequence is CASSLAGRMTYEQYF. The CDR3 coding sequence is TGTGCCAGCAGCTTGGCGGGACGTATGACCTACGAGCAGTACTTC.

The rearrangement uses TRBV4-2 and TRBJ1-2; 11 bases fit TRBD1. The V segment lost 5 bases and the J segment 6 bases; nucleotides outside the gene matches: 8. Germline assignment: CDR1 LGHNA and CDR2 YNFKEQ. CDR3 length: 15 residues. The CDR3 nucleotides read TGTGCCAGCAGCTCCCCCGGGACAGGGGGGAATGGCTACACCTTC. It encodes CASSSPGTGGNGYTF.

The chain links TRBV7-2 to TRBJ1-6; TRBD1 aligns across 11 bases. CDR3 length: 16 residues. Trimming removed 4 bases from V and 10 bases from J; junction bases left unmatched: 9. The germline V gene has CDR1 SGHTA and CDR2 FQGNSA. The CDR3 is CASSSEGQGALSPLHF. CDR3 DNA: TGTGCCAGCAGCTCCGAAGGACAGGGGGCGCTATCACCCCTCCACTTT.

This sequence joins TRBV5-1 and TRBJ2-7; TRBD2 agrees at 9 bases. From germline, CDR1 is SGHRS and CDR2 YFSETQ. This CDR3 has 16 residues. Unmatched junction bases numbered 12, after V lost 3 bases and J lost 5 bases. The CDR3 loop is CASSWRPSGESDEQYF. The CDR3 region has the DNA TGCGCCAGCAGCTGGCGGCCTAGCGGGGAGTCCGACGAGCAGTACTTC.

This clone showed up just a few times. The chain carries TRBV20-1 and TRBJ2-1, with D unclear. The CDR3 has 11 amino acids. Germline V gene sequence: CDR1 DFQATT, CDR2 SNEGSKA (reference sequence). V was shortened by 7 bases and J by 10 bases, with 14 bases between the two germline ends. The CDR3 region is CSVLGVGEQFF. The CDR3 nucleotides read TGCAGTGTCTTAGGAGTGGGGGAGCAGTTCTTC.

The rearrangement uses TRBV10-1 and TRBJ1-1; no clear D. Trimming took 7 bases from V and 5 from J, leaving 11 bases between them. The length of the CDR3 is 12 residues. Germline V lookup: CDR1 WNHNN, CDR2 SYGVQD (reference sequence). CDR3 region: CASKGMQTEAFF. CDR3 bases: TGCGCCAGCAAAGGGATGCAGACTGAAGCTTTCTTT.

The chain has TRBV28 and TRBJ2-3; D not resolved. The germline gives CDR1 MDHEN, CDR2 SYDVKM. There are 13 residues in the CDR3. The ends were cut back, 4 bases at V and 7 bases at J, with 12 bases in the middle. CDR3 nucleotides: TGTGCCAGCAGTTCGCCCCAACTGAATACGCAGTATTTT. As protein: CASSSPQLNTQYF.

This chain connects TRBV11-1 to TRBJ2-3, with 7 bases aligning to TRBD1. This CDR3 has 12 residues. CDR1 and CDR2 (germline): SGHAT, FQDESV (reference sequence). Trimming cost V 5 bases and J 6 bases; bases outside gene matches: 2. CDR3 coding DNA: TGTGCCAGCAGCGAACAGGGGGATACGCAGTATTTT. This codes for CASSEQGDTQYF.

The chain carries TRBV18 and TRBJ1-4; D is uncertain. Trimming left V 3 bases short and J 8 bases short, with 10 bases between. CDR3 length: 13 residues. Per the germline V gene, CDR1 is KGHSH and CDR2 is LQKENI. The CDR3 nucleotides are TGTGCCAGCTCACCGCAGGCCCTAGAAAAACTGTTTTTT. Translation: CASSPQALEKLFF.

V usage is TRBV15 and J usage is TRBJ1-3; D perhaps matches TRBD1 (5 bases). The CDR3 is 14 amino acids. Trimming pared 1 base from V and 7 bases from J, leaving 11 bases between. Germline CDR1 LNHNV, CDR2 YYDKDF (reference sequence). The CDR3 sequence is CATSRVGGKNTIYF. CDR3 DNA: TGTGCCACCAGCAGAGTCGGGGGGAAGAACACCATATATTTT. Supplemented by reference TRBV15 and TRBJ1-3, the full variable domain reads DAMVIQNPRYQVTQFGKPVTLSCSQTLNHNVMYWYQQKSSQAPKLLFHYYDKDFNNEADTPDNFQSRRPNTSFCFLDIRSPGLGDTAMYLCATSRVGGKNTIYFGEGSWLTVV.

The gene calls are TRBV19 and TRBJ2-1, with D unclear. The V gene's germline CDR1 is LNHDA and CDR2 SQIVND (reference sequence). V gave up 4 bases and J gave up 6 bases, with 7 bases separating them. CDR3 length equals 12 residues. The DNA of the CDR3 is TGTGCCAGTAGTAGACTTGCCAATGAGCAGTTCTTC. This encodes CASSRLANEQFF.

This CDR3 is CASSRDSSSGIYEQYF. The CDR3 DNA reads TGTGCCAGCTCTCGGGACAGCTCATCTGGGATCTACGAGCAGTACTTC. The chain uses TRBV25-1 and TRBJ2-7; 7 bases align to TRBD1. J lost 3 bases, V lost 8 bases, and 16 bases had no gene match. Germline CDR1 reads MGHDK; CDR2 reads SYGVNS. CDR3 length equals 16 residues.

The gene calls are TRBV6-5 and TRBJ1-1; 7 nucleotides align to TRBD1. This CDR3 region has 15 residues. CDR1 is MNHEY, CDR2 SVGAGI, per germline. Trimming cost V 2 bases and J 5 bases; bases outside gene matches: 8. CDR3 bases: TGTGCCAGCAGTTACGAGGGGGCGGAGAGGACTGAAGCTTTCTTT. It is translated as CASSYEGAERTEAFF.

The table lists this clone with a count of one. The rearrangement joins TRBV5-1 to TRBJ2-7, with D perhaps matching TRBD1 or TRBD2 (5 bases each). In germline, CDR1 is SGHRS, CDR2 YFSETQ. V was pared by 5 bases and J by 6 bases, with 15 bases between. The CDR3 consists of 13 residues. CDR3 protein: CASSISFGGEQYF. The CDR3 DNA reads as TGCGCCAGCAGTATAAGTTTTGGGGGCGAGCAGTACTTC.